Sequencing of this T cell receptor beta chain was carried out in a study of blood T cell repertoires in COVID-19. About the study: PBMCs, B-cell-depleted T cells, or T cells provided the cDNA or gDNA that made up the material.

The germline V and J ends were trimmed by 4 bases and 4 bases, with 13 bases remaining between them. Per the germline V gene, CDR1 is MNHNY and CDR2 is SVGAGI (reference sequence). This CDR3 region has 15 residues. The authors' processing: It was from reference gene primer amplification that nucleated cell counts were estimated. Libraries were prepared by immunoSEQ multiplex PCR; TCRdb keeps only in-frame clonotypes and omits some of them. The V and J calls and the clone size are those of that table, but D and trimming were determined from the DNA. The top ten hold around 2.3% of the sample, which has fewer than 350,000 clones, around 85% seen once. Ages ranged from about 18 to 89 years, with residence in approximately 25 US areas.

The source is a woman aged 50 to 60 who had recovered from COVID-19. Source material: PBMCs or T cells enriched from blood (not recorded which). The chain combines TRBV6-6 with TRBJ2-2; possibly TRBD1 for D (6 bases). The CDR3 reads CASSWEDRRTGELFF. DNA of the CDR3: TGTGCCAGCAGTTGGGAAGACAGGCGCACCGGGGAGCTGTTTTTT.